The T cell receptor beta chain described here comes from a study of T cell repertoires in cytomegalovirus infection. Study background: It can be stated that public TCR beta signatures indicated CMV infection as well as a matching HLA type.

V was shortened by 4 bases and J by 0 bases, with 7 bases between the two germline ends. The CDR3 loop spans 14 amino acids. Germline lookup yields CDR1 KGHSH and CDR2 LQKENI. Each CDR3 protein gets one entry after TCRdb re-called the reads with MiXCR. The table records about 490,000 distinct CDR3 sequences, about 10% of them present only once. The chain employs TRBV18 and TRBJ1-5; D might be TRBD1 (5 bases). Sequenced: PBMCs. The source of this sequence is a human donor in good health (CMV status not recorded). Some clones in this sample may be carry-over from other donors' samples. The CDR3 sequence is CASSHDSSNQPQHF. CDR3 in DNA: TGTGCCAGCTCACACGACAGTAGCAATCAGCCCCAGCATTTT.